This is a list of T cell receptor beta chains from one sample in a study of cytomegalovirus exposure and HLA in healthy donors. TCRdb keeps only in-frame clones here, not all; method: immunoSEQ multiplex PCR. The sample shows roughly 97,000 clones, around 73% of them seen only once. The sample was PBMCs. These receptors originate from a man aged 40-49 years in good health and CMV-seronegative. Both conserved end residues are part of each CDR3. A D gene is named only where the DNA matches it firmly. The size entry is marked missing in some rows and otherwise reads once, few, many or a size class.

d_gene: -
v_gene: TRBV5-1
abundance: -
j_gene: TRBJ1-3
CDR3nt: TGCGCCAGCAGCTTGAACTTTTATTCTGGAAACACCATATATTTT
CDR3aa: CASSLNFYSGNTIYF

d_gene: -
v_gene: TRBV6-5
abundance: -
j_gene: TRBJ1-1
CDR3nt: TGTGCCAGCAGCGATACTGACACTGAAGCTTTCTTT
CDR3aa: CASSDTDTEAFF

d_gene: -
v_gene: TRBV5-1
abundance: -
j_gene: TRBJ2-5
CDR3nt: TGCGCCAGCAGCTTTTTCGCCCGCGAAGAGACCCAGTACTTC
CDR3aa: CASSFFAREETQYF

d_gene: -
v_gene: TRBV4-1
abundance: -
j_gene: TRBJ2-7
CDR3nt: TGCGCCAGCAGCCAAATTGGGGCACACGAGCAGTACTTC
CDR3aa: CASSQIGAHEQYF

d_gene: -
v_gene: TRBV10-3
abundance: once
j_gene: TRBJ2-7
CDR3nt: TGTGCCATCAGTGAGGAGCGGTGGGCGTGGCAGTACTTC
CDR3aa: CAISEERWAWQYF

d_gene: -
v_gene: TRBV5-1
abundance: -
j_gene: TRBJ2-3
CDR3nt: TGCGCCAGCAGCCAAACAGCTAGCACAGATACGCAGTATTTT
CDR3aa: CASSQTASTDTQYF

d_gene: TRBD1
v_gene: TRBV5-4
abundance: few
j_gene: TRBJ2-4
CDR3nt: TGTGCCAGCAGTGCGGACAGGGTGGGAAACATTCAGTACTTC
CDR3aa: CASSADRVGNIQYF

d_gene: TRBD1
v_gene: TRBV9
abundance: -
j_gene: TRBJ1-2
CDR3nt: TGTGCCAGCAGCGTCGACAGGGCAAGAAGTGGCTACACCTTC
CDR3aa: CASSVDRARSGYTF

d_gene: TRBD1
v_gene: TRBV10-1
abundance: -
j_gene: TRBJ1-3
CDR3nt: TGCGCCAGCAGAAAGACCCCGGGACAGGGGGCAAACACCATATATTTT
CDR3aa: CASRKTPGQGANTIYF

d_gene: TRBD1
v_gene: TRBV10-3
abundance: -
j_gene: TRBJ2-2
CDR3nt: TGTGCCATCAGTGAACACGGACAGGGGTGGGACACCGGGGAGCTGTTTTTT
CDR3aa: CAISEHGQGWDTGELFF

d_gene: TRBD1
v_gene: TRBV9
abundance: -
j_gene: TRBJ2-7
CDR3nt: TGTGCCAGCAGCGTATCACAGGGGGTCCACGAGCAGTACTTC
CDR3aa: CASSVSQGVHEQYF

d_gene: TRBD1
v_gene: TRBV6-5
abundance: few
j_gene: TRBJ2-7
CDR3nt: TGTGCCAGCAGCAGAACCGGGACAGATTCCTACGAGCAGTACTTC
CDR3aa: CASSRTGTDSYEQYF

d_gene: TRBD2
v_gene: TRBV7-9
abundance: -
j_gene: TRBJ2-3
CDR3nt: TGTGCCAGCAGCGCGGGACTAGCGGGCACAGATACGCAGTATTTT
CDR3aa: CASSAGLAGTDTQYF

d_gene: TRBD1
v_gene: TRBV7-9
abundance: -
j_gene: TRBJ1-2
CDR3nt: TGTGCCAGCAGCTTGGAACCCTCGGGACAGGGATACTATGGCTACACCTTC
CDR3aa: CASSLEPSGQGYYGYTF

d_gene: TRBD2
v_gene: TRBV5-1
abundance: few
j_gene: TRBJ2-3
CDR3nt: TGCGCCAGCAGCCTTAGACTAGCGGGGGGCCCAGATACGCAGTATTTT
CDR3aa: CASSLRLAGGPDTQYF

d_gene: -
v_gene: TRBV7-8
abundance: -
j_gene: TRBJ1-5
CDR3nt: TGTGCCAGCAGCTTAGTTGAGTATCAGCCCCAGCATTTT
CDR3aa: CASSLVEYQPQHF

d_gene: TRBD1
v_gene: TRBV4-1
abundance: -
j_gene: TRBJ1-5
CDR3nt: TGCGCCAGCAGCCAAGATCTAGGTCGGACAGGGGGCTTGAGTCAGCCCCAGCATTTT
CDR3aa: CASSQDLGRTGGLSQPQHF

d_gene: -
v_gene: TRBV18
abundance: -
j_gene: TRBJ2-3
CDR3nt: TGTGCCAGCTCACCACCGACGGGGTCGGCAGATACGCAGTATTTT
CDR3aa: CASSPPTGSADTQYF

d_gene: TRBD1
v_gene: TRBV2
abundance: -
j_gene: TRBJ2-1
CDR3nt: TGTGCCAGCGGGACAGGGGCACGTGGCAATGAGCAGTTCTTC
CDR3aa: CASGTGARGNEQFF

d_gene: -
v_gene: TRBV6-5
abundance: -
j_gene: TRBJ2-6
CDR3nt: TGTGCCAGCAGTTTTGGCCCCGGGGCCAACGTCCTGACTTTC
CDR3aa: CASSFGPGANVLTF

d_gene: -
v_gene: TRBV11-2
abundance: -
j_gene: TRBJ2-2
CDR3nt: TGTGCCAGCAGCTTCAGGGCCCCGAACACCGGGGAGCTGTTTTTT
CDR3aa: CASSFRAPNTGELFF

d_gene: -
v_gene: TRBV11-2
abundance: few
j_gene: TRBJ1-2
CDR3nt: TGTGCCAGCAGCTTAGAGGCAGGCTACACCTTC
CDR3aa: CASSLEAGYTF

d_gene: TRBD2
v_gene: TRBV14
abundance: once
j_gene: TRBJ2-2
CDR3nt: TGTGCCAGCAGCCCACTAGCGGGGGTGGCCACCGGGGAGCTGTTTTTT
CDR3aa: CASSPLAGVATGELFF

d_gene: TRBD2
v_gene: TRBV7-9
abundance: -
j_gene: TRBJ2-2
CDR3nt: TGTGCCAGCAGCTTAGGCGGGCTAGCGGGGATCACCGGGGAGCTGTTTTTT
CDR3aa: CASSLGGLAGITGELFF

d_gene: TRBD1
v_gene: TRBV5-4
abundance: -
j_gene: TRBJ1-1
CDR3nt: TGTGCCAGCAGCTTCACAGGGGTGGTTGAAGCTTTCTTT
CDR3aa: CASSFTGVVEAFF

d_gene: -
v_gene: TRBV9
abundance: -
j_gene: TRBJ2-1
CDR3nt: TGTGCCAGCAGCGTAGCCGCTAGGGGCAATGAGCAGTTCTTC
CDR3aa: CASSVAARGNEQFF

d_gene: -
v_gene: TRBV7-7
abundance: -
j_gene: TRBJ2-1
CDR3nt: TGTGCCAGCAGCCCGAACCCTGAGGGTGAGCAGTTCTTC
CDR3aa: CASSPNPEGEQFF

d_gene: -
v_gene: TRBV11-2
abundance: -
j_gene: TRBJ1-5
CDR3nt: TGTGCCAGCAGCTCCGGGAGGGCAGCTAATCAGCCCCAGCATTTT
CDR3aa: CASSSGRAANQPQHF

d_gene: TRBD1
v_gene: TRBV29-1
abundance: -
j_gene: TRBJ1-4
CDR3nt: TGCAGCGTGGGCAGGGGGAGGAATGAAAAACTGTTTTTT
CDR3aa: CSVGRGRNEKLFF

d_gene: TRBD2
v_gene: TRBV4-1
abundance: once
j_gene: TRBJ2-3
CDR3nt: TGCGCCAGCAGCCAAGACTCGACGCTAGCGGGCTATTATTTT
CDR3aa: CASSQDSTLAGYYF

d_gene: -
v_gene: TRBV5-1
abundance: -
j_gene: TRBJ1-6
CDR3nt: TGCGCCAGCAGGCTTCGGGGGGCGCTGGATTCACCCCTCCACTTT
CDR3aa: CASRLRGALDSPLHF

d_gene: TRBD1
v_gene: TRBV5-1
abundance: -
j_gene: TRBJ2-7
CDR3nt: TGCGCCAGCAGCTGGACAGGGGGCGGCTCCTACGAGCAGTACTTC
CDR3aa: CASSWTGGGSYEQYF

d_gene: -
v_gene: TRBV5-1
abundance: -
j_gene: TRBJ1-6
CDR3nt: TGCGCCAGCAGCTCTGCGACAAGTACACCCCTCCACTTT
CDR3aa: CASSSATSTPLHF

d_gene: TRBD1
v_gene: TRBV7-2
abundance: -
j_gene: TRBJ2-1
CDR3nt: TGTGCCAGCAGCAGCCCCCGGACAGGACCATACAATGAGCAGTTCTTC
CDR3aa: CASSSPRTGPYNEQFF

d_gene: -
v_gene: TRBV10-2
abundance: -
j_gene: TRBJ1-6
CDR3nt: TGCGCCAGCAGTTTACAGGAACCCAGAGACTCCTATAATTCACCCCTCCACTTT
CDR3aa: CASSLQEPRDSYNSPLHF

d_gene: -
v_gene: TRBV28
abundance: few
j_gene: TRBJ2-3
CDR3nt: TGTGCCAGCAGTTTCCCCCTGACAGGGACTAGCACAGATACGCAGTATTTT
CDR3aa: CASSFPLTGTSTDTQYF

d_gene: -
v_gene: TRBV15
abundance: -
j_gene: TRBJ1-5
CDR3nt: TGTGCCACCAGCAGAGATGTCCCTAATCAGCCCCAGCATTTT
CDR3aa: CATSRDVPNQPQHF

d_gene: -
v_gene: TRBV7-9
abundance: -
j_gene: TRBJ2-2
CDR3nt: TGTGCCAGCAGCTTCCTAAAGGCGGAGAACACCGGGGAGCTGTTTTTT
CDR3aa: CASSFLKAENTGELFF

d_gene: -
v_gene: TRBV6-5
abundance: -
j_gene: TRBJ2-2
CDR3nt: TGTGCCAGCAGTAAGGACACAGACCCCGGGGAGCTGTTTTTT
CDR3aa: CASSKDTDPGELFF

d_gene: -
v_gene: TRBV5-1
abundance: -
j_gene: TRBJ2-3
CDR3nt: TGCGCCAGCAGCTCTTCAGATACGCAGTATTTT
CDR3aa: CASSSSDTQYF

d_gene: TRBD1
v_gene: TRBV19
abundance: -
j_gene: TRBJ1-5
CDR3nt: TGTGCCAGTAGTATCAAGACAGGGGGCGGTCAGCCCCAGCATTTT
CDR3aa: CASSIKTGGGQPQHF

d_gene: TRBD1
v_gene: TRBV27
abundance: -
j_gene: TRBJ1-5
CDR3nt: TGTGCCAGCAGTTTCAGGGGGCCCGATCAGCCCCAGCATTTT
CDR3aa: CASSFRGPDQPQHF

d_gene: -
v_gene: TRBV29-1
abundance: -
j_gene: TRBJ1-4
CDR3nt: TGCAGCGTCGCCGGACAGTATAATGAAAAACTGTTTTTT
CDR3aa: CSVAGQYNEKLFF

d_gene: -
v_gene: TRBV4-1
abundance: few
j_gene: TRBJ2-3
CDR3nt: TGCGCCAGCAGCCAAGCTTACTCGGTATCAGATACGCAGTATTTT
CDR3aa: CASSQAYSVSDTQYF

d_gene: -
v_gene: TRBV6-5
abundance: -
j_gene: TRBJ2-2
CDR3nt: TGTGCCAGCAGTTACAAACTAGCGAACACCGGGGAGCTGTTTTTT
CDR3aa: CASSYKLANTGELFF

d_gene: -
v_gene: TRBV20-1
abundance: -
j_gene: TRBJ1-1
CDR3nt: TGCAGTGCTGGGGGGAGCACTGAAGCTTTCTTT
CDR3aa: CSAGGSTEAFF

d_gene: -
v_gene: TRBV7-9
abundance: -
j_gene: TRBJ2-5
CDR3nt: TGTGCCAGCAGCTATCCGGGTCCTTCGGCCCAGTACTTC
CDR3aa: CASSYPGPSAQYF

d_gene: -
v_gene: TRBV6-6
abundance: -
j_gene: TRBJ2-3
CDR3nt: TGTGCCAGCAGTTACTATGCAGGAGATACGCAGTATTTT
CDR3aa: CASSYYAGDTQYF

d_gene: -
v_gene: TRBV4-3
abundance: once
j_gene: TRBJ1-2
CDR3nt: TGCGCCAGCAGCCAAGGGGTCGGGGGCTATGGCTACACCTTC
CDR3aa: CASSQGVGGYGYTF

d_gene: TRBD1
v_gene: TRBV4-1
abundance: -
j_gene: TRBJ2-1
CDR3nt: TGCGCCAGCAGCCGCTCACAGGGGGGTGACGTCTACAATGAGCAGTTCTTC
CDR3aa: CASSRSQGGDVYNEQFF

d_gene: -
v_gene: TRBV30
abundance: -
j_gene: TRBJ1-1
CDR3nt: TGTGCCTGGAGCCGATCACCAGGGTACCACACTGAAGCTTTCTTC
CDR3aa: CAWSRSPGYHTEAFF

d_gene: -
v_gene: TRBV25-1
abundance: once
j_gene: TRBJ2-7
CDR3nt: TGTGCCAGCAGTGGAATGGGAAGACTTAAGGGGGAGCAGTACTTC
CDR3aa: CASSGMGRLKGEQYF

d_gene: -
v_gene: TRBV2
abundance: -
j_gene: TRBJ2-7
CDR3nt: TGTGCCAGCAGTGGGGGCTTTTTCGGTCCCTACGAGCAGTACTTC
CDR3aa: CASSGGFFGPYEQYF

d_gene: -
v_gene: TRBV7-9
abundance: -
j_gene: TRBJ1-5
CDR3nt: TGTGCCAGCAGCTTAAGTAGACTCCATAGCAATCAGCCCCAGCATTTT
CDR3aa: CASSLSRLHSNQPQHF

d_gene: -
v_gene: TRBV4-3
abundance: once
j_gene: TRBJ2-3
CDR3nt: TGCGCCAGCAGCCAAGATCGAGGCCCACCTGGGTCCACAGATACGCAGTATTTT
CDR3aa: CASSQDRGPPGSTDTQYF

d_gene: TRBD1
v_gene: TRBV12-5
abundance: -
j_gene: TRBJ1-2
CDR3nt: TGTGCTAGTGGCCTCGGGACAGGGGGCGTCTATGGCTACACCTTC
CDR3aa: CASGLGTGGVYGYTF

d_gene: -
v_gene: TRBV27
abundance: -
j_gene: TRBJ1-5
CDR3nt: TGTGCCAGCAGTTCCGTTGGCAATCAGCCCCAGCATTTT
CDR3aa: CASSSVGNQPQHF

d_gene: -
v_gene: TRBV5-6
abundance: once
j_gene: TRBJ2-5
CDR3nt: TGTGCCAGCAGCCAGCAGGCGGGACGCGGAAAGACCCAGTACTTC
CDR3aa: CASSQQAGRGKTQYF